These T cell receptor beta chains were read from a single sample in a study of T cell repertoires in cytomegalovirus infection. MiXCR, run by TCRdb on the reads, gives a single entry per CDR3 protein. The data contain about 68,000 distinct CDR3 sequences, 20% to 25% of them singletons. These receptors' targets are unknown. The source material was PBMCs, sequenced either directly or after in vitro stimulation (not recorded which). Source of these receptors: a human donor in good health (CMV status not recorded). Some clones in this sample may be carry-over from other donors' samples. Each CDR3 is given with its conserved first and last residue. The D gene is left open where the match is weak. Only some rows state a clone size, as once, few, many or a class for expanded clones.

D	size	length	V	J	DNA	CDR3
TRBD2	NA	17	TRBV7-2	TRBJ2-1	TGTGCCAGCAGCTTAACCCCTAGCGGTAGGAATCAGAATGAGCAGTTCTTC	CASSLTPSGRNQNEQFF
TRBD1	few	15	TRBV11-2	TRBJ2-1	TGTGCCAGCAGCTTCGGACAGGGGGTTTTCAATGAGCAGTTCTTC	CASSFGQGVFNEQFF
TRBD2	NA	14	TRBV29-1	TRBJ2-7	TGCAGCGTTGCCCGCGGGACTAGGGTCGACGAGCAGTACTTC	CSVARGTRVDEQYF
NA	many	13	TRBV5-1	TRBJ1-1	TGCGCCAGCAGCTTGGTCAGGGGCACTGAAGCTTTCTTT	CASSLVRGTEAFF
TRBD2	NA	15	TRBV5-1	TRBJ2-1	TGCGCCAGCAGCCCCCGAGTAGCGGGATTATATGAGCAGTTCTTC	CASSPRVAGLYEQFF
NA	NA	14	TRBV5-1	TRBJ1-1	TGCGCCAGCAGCGCCTCGGGACTGAACACTGAAGCTTTCTTT	CASSASGLNTEAFF
NA	NA	13	TRBV5-4	TRBJ2-2	TGTGCCAGCAGCTTGGAGACGGCCGGGGAGCTGTTTTTT	CASSLETAGELFF
NA	few	17	TRBV18	TRBJ2-7	TGTGCCAGCTCACCGAAGCGTGGACAGACAAGCTCCTACGAGCAGTACTTC	CASSPKRGQTSSYEQYF
TRBD2	many	18	TRBV19	TRBJ2-5	TGTGCCAGTAGTAGCTTAGAACCCGGAGCGGGAGGAGGAGAGACCCAGTACTTC	CASSSLEPGAGGGETQYF
NA	NA	13	TRBV28	TRBJ2-1	TGTGCCAGCAGGATTCACAGCAGGAATGAGCAGTTCTTC	CASRIHSRNEQFF
NA	NA	11	TRBV12-3/TRBV12-4	TRBJ2-4	TGTGCCAGCAGTCAAGGGAACATTCAGTACTTC	CASSQGNIQYF
NA	NA	13	TRBV12-3/TRBV12-4	TRBJ2-5	TGTGCCAGCAGTTCGGACTCACAAGAGACCCAGTACTTC	CASSSDSQETQYF
TRBD1	many	18	TRBV7-2	TRBJ2-3	TGTGCCAGCAGCTTACGTCCCGGGACAGGGCTCGGCACAGATACGCAGTATTTT	CASSLRPGTGLGTDTQYF
NA	NA	13	TRBV20-1	TRBJ2-1	TGCAGTGCCACAAGGGGGTCCTACAATGAGCAGTTCTTC	CSATRGSYNEQFF
TRBD2	few	15	TRBV20-1	TRBJ2-3	TGCAGTGCTAGAGATGGCGGGAGGGCCTCAGATACGCAGTATTTT	CSARDGGRASDTQYF
NA	NA	15	TRBV4-3	TRBJ2-1	TGCGCCAGCCTAACCGGGGGAATTATTTTCAATGAGCAGTTCTTC	CASLTGGIIFNEQFF
TRBD2	NA	16	TRBV6-2/TRBV6-3	TRBJ2-1	TGTGCCAGCAGTTACTCAGGACTAGCGGAGCGCCATGAGCAGTTCTTC	CASSYSGLAERHEQFF
NA	NA	13	TRBV5-1	TRBJ2-1	TGCGCCAGCAGCTTGGGTTGGAACAATGAGCAGTTCTTC	CASSLGWNNEQFF
NA	NA	14	TRBV10-3	TRBJ1-2	TGTGCCATCAGTGAGCTTCCCAGGGAGGGTGGCTACACCTTC	CAISELPREGGYTF
NA	NA	16	TRBV11-3	TRBJ2-2	TGTGCCAGCAGCTTAGATTTGGGATTAGACACCGGGGAGCTGTTTTTT	CASSLDLGLDTGELFF
TRBD1	NA	16	TRBV27	TRBJ2-3	TGTGCCAGCAGTTTAATCGGGACAGGGAGGGGAGATACGCAGTATTTT	CASSLIGTGRGDTQYF
TRBD1	NA	15	TRBV6-2/TRBV6-3	TRBJ1-2	TGTGCCAGCAGTTACCCGGGACAGGGTTCCTATGGCTACACCTTC	CASSYPGQGSYGYTF
NA	NA	13	TRBV2	TRBJ2-1	TGTGCCAGCAGTGCTGACTCGATCAATGAGCAGTTCTTC	CASSADSINEQFF
NA	many	13	TRBV7-8	TRBJ1-1	TGTGCCAGCAGCTTAGCGGTCTACACTGAAGCTTTCTTT	CASSLAVYTEAFF
NA	few	17	TRBV6-6	TRBJ2-1	TGTGCCAGCAGTTACTTCCACCGGGGGGCGATGTACAATGAGCAGTTCTTC	CASSYFHRGAMYNEQFF
NA	NA	15	TRBV7-8	TRBJ2-1	TGTGCCAGCAGCAAAAAGCTCGGGACTTTAGGTGAGCAGTTCTTC	CASSKKLGTLGEQFF
NA	NA	14	TRBV19	TRBJ2-2	TGTGCCAGTAGTACACCTTCGAACACCGGGGAGCTGTTTTTT	CASSTPSNTGELFF
TRBD1	NA	16	TRBV5-5	TRBJ2-3	TGTGCCAGCAGTTGGGAGAGGACAGGGGGCACAGATACGCAGTATTTT	CASSWERTGGTDTQYF
TRBD2	NA	17	TRBV18	TRBJ2-1	TGTGCCAGCTCACCACCCCCACTAGCGGGCGCCTACAATGAGCAGTTCTTC	CASSPPPLAGAYNEQFF
NA	NA	14	TRBV4-3	TRBJ1-2	TGCGCCAGCAGCCAAGATCACAGCAACTATGGCTACACCTTC	CASSQDHSNYGYTF
TRBD2	NA	14	TRBV5-1	TRBJ2-1	TGCGCCAGCAGCTATCGACTAGCGGGAGATGAGCAGTTCTTC	CASSYRLAGDEQFF
TRBD2	many	18	TRBV6-5	TRBJ2-3	TGTGCCAGCAGCAACAGTCTCAGCGGGGGAGGCACCGGAGATACGCAGTATTTT	CASSNSLSGGGTGDTQYF